A single sample is the source of the 5 T cell receptor beta chains below, sequenced in a study of cytomegalovirus exposure and HLA in healthy donors. A multiplex PCR was run with 60 Vbeta primers and 13 Jbeta primers. The method was immunoSEQ multiplex PCR; TCRdb's version includes in-frame clones alone and lacks a portion of them. This table has some 54,000 clones, 75% to 85% appearing once. The sequenced sample consisted of PBMCs. These receptors were taken from a male donor in good health and CMV-seronegative.

The gene calls are TRBV9 and TRBJ1-5; D uncertain. Germline values: CDR1 SGDLS, CDR2 YYNGEE. The CDR3 extends over 15 amino acids. Trimming removed 0 bases from V and 7 bases from J, with 14 bases in between. The CDR3 sequence: CASSVDGEPRQPQHF. The CDR3 DNA sequence: TGTGCCAGCAGCGTAGATGGGGAGCCGAGACAGCCCCAGCATTTT.

The J gene is TRBJ2-7, the V gene TRBV5-5; weak D call: TRBD2 (6 bases). The V and J ends lost 4 bases and 1 base respectively, with 15 bases between them. The CDR3 consists of 15 residues. The V gene's germline CDR1 is SGHKS and CDR2 YYEKEE (reference sequence). Written as DNA, the CDR3 is TGTGCCAGCAGCCGCTCACGGAGGGAATCCTACGAGCAGTACTTC. This gives the protein CASSRSRRESYEQYF.

The sample holds one count of this clone. V usage is TRBV30 and J usage is TRBJ1-2; TRBD1 might be the D (5 bases). Looked up from germline, CDR1 is GTSNPN and CDR2 is SVGIG (reference sequence). This CDR3 is 14 amino acids long. Deletions cut 0 bases from V and 4 bases from J, with 12 bases between. CDR3 in DNA: TGTGCCTGGAGTGTACCGGGGGAACCCTATGGCTACACCTTC. Protein product: CAWSVPGEPYGYTF.

V usage is TRBV18 and J usage is TRBJ1-1; no firm D call. The CDR3 loop spans 13 amino acids. Trimming stripped 5 bases from V and 1 base from J, with 8 bases between. Germline V gene data show CDR1 as KGHSH and CDR2 as LQKENI. For the CDR3, the DNA is TGTGCCAGCTCAAGGGAGAGGAACACTGAAGCTTTCTTT. Translated: CASSRERNTEAFF.

This clone was found once. V is TRBV6-5 and J is TRBJ1-4; D ambiguous. Germline CDR1 MNHEY, CDR2 SVGAGI. V shed 5 bases and J shed 0 bases, with 10 bases lying between them. This CDR3 spans 15 amino acids. The CDR3 coding sequence is TGTGCCAGCAGTAATGCGGATGCAACTAATGAAAAACTGTTTTTT. Amino acid sequence: CASSNADATNEKLFF.